The 12 T cell receptor beta chains below were found in one sample sequenced in a study of T cells in narcolepsy. The protocol was immunoSEQ multiplex PCR, while the TCRdb copy is restricted to in-frame clones and leaves out a portion. The data hold about 29,000 clones, with around 87% observed a single time. The sequenced sample was memory (CD45RA-) CD4+ T cells from blood. These receptors all stem from a human donor in good health.

V and J are TRBV6-1 and TRBJ1-6; D unclear. The ends were cut back, 0 bases at V and 9 bases at J, with 15 bases in the middle. Germline assignment: CDR1 MNHNS and CDR2 SASEGT. CDR3 length: 16 amino acids. The CDR3 DNA reads TGTGCCAGCAGTGAAGCCCCCCGGGGTACCGGTTCACCCCTCCACTTT. This sequence encodes CASSEAPRGTGSPLHF.

The rearrangement uses TRBV6-1 and TRBJ2-1; TRBD2 matches at 13 bases. CDR1 and CDR2 (germline): MNHNS, SASEGT. CDR3 size: 15 residues. Trimming took 4 bases from V and 10 from J; bases not matched to a gene: 7. Here the CDR3 DNA reads TGTGCCAGCAGTGCAAATGGACTAGCGGGAGAAGAGCAGTTCTTC. Amino acids: CASSANGLAGEEQFF.

The chain joins TRBV5-1 to TRBJ2-5, with D uncertain. The end of the DNA fits TRBJ2-7 better, so the J call may be wrong. Germline CDR1 is SGHRS and CDR2 is YFSETQ. The length of the CDR3 is 13 residues. The CDR3 coding sequence is TGCGCCAGCAGCTCCCAAGGACGATACGAGCAGTACTTC. Amino acids: CASSSQGRYEQYF.

The chain couples TRBV28 to TRBJ1-2; D not resolved. V was cut by 5 bases and J by 8 bases, with 9 bases left in between. Germline CDR1 is MDHEN and CDR2 is SYDVKM. This CDR3 contains 11 residues. The CDR3 here is CASSPSGGYTF. The CDR3 nucleotides are TGTGCCAGCAGTCCGTCGGGGGGCTACACCTTC.

The chain links TRBV2 to TRBJ1-2, with a tentative D call TRBD1 (5 bases). Germline CDR1 and CDR2: SNHLY and FYNNEI. V shed 5 bases and J shed 4 bases, with 20 bases lying between them. This CDR3 is built from 16 residues. The CDR3 DNA reads as TGTGCCAGCAGTCACTGGAGGGGCAGGGAGGGCTATGGCTACACCTTC. Protein product: CASSHWRGREGYGYTF. Looking up the rest from reference TRBV2 and TRBJ1-2 gives the full variable domain: EPEVTQTPSHQVTQMGQEVILRCVPISNHLYFYWYRQILGQKVEFLVSFYNNEISEKSEIFDDQFSVERPDGSNFTLKIRSTKLEDSAMYFCASSHWRGREGYGYTFGSGTRLTVV.

This chain connects TRBV9 to TRBJ2-4; TRBD1 agrees at 9 bases. CDR1 is SGDLS and CDR2 is YYNGEE in the germline V gene. The V segment lost 2 bases and the J segment 3 bases; nucleotides outside the gene matches: 0. This CDR3 spans 14 amino acids. CDR3 coding DNA: TGTGCCAGCAGCGTGACAGGGGGCAAAAACATTCAGTACTTC. Encoded protein: CASSVTGGKNIQYF. The full variable domain, its missing parts supplied by reference TRBV9 and TRBJ2-4, is DSGVTQTPKHLITATGQRVTLRCSPRSGDLSVYWYQQSLDQGLQFLIQYYNGEERAKGNILERFSAQQFPDLHSELNLSSLELGDSALYFCASSVTGGKNIQYFGAGTRLSVL.

This sequence joins TRBV4-2 and TRBJ1-1; D is unclear. CDR3 length equals 14 residues. V was pared by 0 bases and J by 1 base, with 6 bases between. Germline V CDR1 and CDR2: LGHNA, YNFKEQ. The chain's CDR3 is CASSQEVGNTEAFF. The CDR3 nucleotides read TGTGCCAGCAGCCAAGAGGTGGGGAACACTGAAGCTTTCTTT.

To note about this clone: The junction departs from germline at one end; a sequencing error may be responsible. The V call is TRBV6-1, the J call TRBJ2-2, with D possibly being TRBD1 (5 bases). CDR1 is MNHNS, CDR2 SASEGT, per germline. This CDR3 spans 16 amino acids. The CDR3 loop reads CASSGQGIGNIGELFF. CDR3 nucleotide sequence: TGTGCCAGCAGTGGCCAGGGTATAGGGAACATCGGGGAGCTGTTTTTT.

The chain carries TRBV5-6 and TRBJ2-5, with 7 nucleotides matching TRBD2. Per the germline V gene, CDR1 is SGHDT and CDR2 is YYEEEE. V lost 4 bases and J lost 5; bases outside the gene matches: 8. The CDR3 consists of 14 residues. The CDR3 reads CASSHGLGRETQYF. The CDR3 region has the DNA TGTGCCAGCAGCCATGGACTAGGGAGGGAGACCCAGTACTTC.

The chain joins TRBV5-4 to TRBJ1-1; no definite D call. CDR3 length equals 13 residues. The V gene lost 1 base and the J gene lost 5 bases, with 9 bases spanning the gap. Germline values: CDR1 SGHNT, CDR2 YYREEE (reference sequence). CDR3 DNA: TGTGCCAGCAGCTTGTGGGGTAAGACTGAAGCTTTCTTT. Translating gives CASSLWGKTEAFF.

J is TRBJ1-2 and V is TRBV29-1, with D hard to call. CDR1 and CDR2 from the germline V gene are SQVTM and ANQGSEA. The CDR3 totals 13 residues. The germline V and J ends were trimmed by 6 bases and 3 bases, with 14 bases remaining between them. The CDR3 DNA reads TGCAGCGTGGGTAAGGCGGGTGACTATGGCTACACCTTC. It encodes CSVGKAGDYGYTF.

The chain carries TRBV7-6 and TRBJ2-1; 14 bases agree with TRBD2. After removal of 6 bases from V and 5 bases from J, the junction contained 6 bases not matched to a gene. The CDR3 loop spans 16 amino acids. The V gene's germline CDR1 is SGHVS and CDR2 FNYEAQ. CDR3 sequence (DNA): TGTGCCAGCAGGGGGACTAGCGGGAGATTCAACAATGAGCAGTTCTTC. Translation gives CASRGTSGRFNNEQFF.